The 25 T cell receptor beta chains below come from one sample, sequenced in a study of blood T cell repertoires in COVID-19. This table comes from immunoSEQ multiplex PCR, and its TCRdb copy is limited to in-frame clones, with some not included. The sample comprises some 380,000 clones, about 87% of which are singletons, and approximately 1.3% rests with the top ten. The specimen was PBMCs or T cells enriched from blood (not recorded which). The receptors shown here come from a young man who had recovered from COVID-19.

The rearrangement joins TRBV7-2 to TRBJ1-5; no definite D call. Trimming shortened V by 8 bases and J by 2 bases, and 13 bases separated the two germline ends. Germline CDR1 is SGHTA and CDR2 is FQGNSA. CDR3 size: 14 residues. The CDR3 loop reads CASWLRFGNQPQHF. The CDR3 DNA is TGTGCCAGCTGGTTGCGGTTTGGCAATCAGCCCCAGCATTTT.

The genes are TRBV6-6 and TRBJ1-2; 8 bases map to TRBD1. The germline gives CDR1 MNHNY, CDR2 SVGAGI (reference sequence). V dropped 5 bases and J dropped 6; count of bases not matched to a gene: 2. This CDR3 spans 12 amino acids. The CDR3 reads CASSATGDGYTF. CDR3 coding DNA: TGTGCCAGCAGTGCGACAGGGGATGGCTACACCTTC.

V is TRBV5-5 and J is TRBJ2-7; no clear D. V gave up 2 bases and J gave up 0 bases, with 6 bases separating them. This CDR3 region has 13 residues. CDR1 SGHKS and CDR2 YYEKEE come from the germline V gene (reference sequence). CDR3 residues: CASSFLDSYEQYF. The CDR3 DNA reads as TGTGCCAGCAGCTTTCTAGACTCCTACGAGCAGTACTTC.

This chain joins TRBV12-3 or TRBV12-4 and TRBJ1-2, with 8 bases aligning to TRBD1. Trimming took 6 bases from V and 5 from J; bases not matched to a gene: 5. The CDR3 has 13 amino acids. CDR3 sequence reads: CASRPDRVYGYTF. In DNA form, the CDR3 reads TGTGCCAGCAGGCCGGACAGGGTTTATGGCTACACCTTC.

The chain carries TRBV9 and TRBJ1-2; D is possibly TRBD1 (6 bases). V dropped 4 bases and J dropped 2 bases, with 9 bases sitting between them. The CDR3 length is 13 residues. The germline V gene has CDR1 SGDLS and CDR2 YYNGEE. The chain's CDR3 is CASSPTGNYGYTF. The CDR3 DNA reads TGTGCCAGCAGCCCGACAGGCAACTATGGCTACACCTTC.

This clone occurred once. This chain joins TRBV5-1 and TRBJ1-1; 11 bases fit TRBD1. The CDR3 is made up of 13 amino acids. CDR1 and CDR2 (germline): SGHRS, YFSETQ. The J segment lost 7 bases and the V segment lost 3 bases, leaving 2 bases of the junction unmatched. The CDR3 spells CASSWTGGFEAFF. The CDR3 DNA follows: TGCGCCAGCAGCTGGACAGGGGGCTTTGAAGCTTTCTTT.

The chain joins TRBV19 to TRBJ1-2; unclear D gene. The CDR3 covers 16 residues. The V gene's germline CDR1 is LNHDA and CDR2 SQIVND (reference sequence). Trimming left V 3 bases short and J 5 bases short, with 19 bases between. Written as DNA, the CDR3 is TGTGCCAGTAGTATTATACAACGGAGGGAAGGATATGGCTACACCTTC. Its protein is CASSIIQRREGYGYTF.

The chain employs TRBV6-2 or TRBV6-3 and TRBJ2-7; 7 nucleotides align to TRBD2. With 4 bases clipped from V and 0 bases from J, the junction kept 9 bases outside the gene matches. The CDR3 is 16 amino acids. Germline-derived CDR1 and CDR2 are MNHEY and SVGEGT. CDR3 residues: CASSSLGGASSYEQYF. CDR3 in DNA: TGTGCCAGCAGTTCCCTGGGAGGGGCGAGCTCCTACGAGCAGTACTTC.

Only a few counts were recorded for this clone. The V gene is TRBV5-1, the J gene TRBJ1-1; D uncertain. This CDR3 contains 13 residues. Germline V gene sequence: CDR1 SGHRS, CDR2 YFSETQ. Trimming left V 0 bases short and J 1 base short, with 4 bases between. CDR3 region: CASSLDRNTEAFF. In DNA, the CDR3 is TGCGCCAGCAGCTTGGACAGGAACACTGAAGCTTTCTTT.

This chain's CDR3 is CSGDRVGTEAFF. DNA of the CDR3: TGCAGCGGGGACAGGGTTGGCACTGAAGCTTTCTTT. J is TRBJ1-1 and V is TRBV29-1; TRBD1 matches at 9 bases. Germline assignment: CDR1 SQVTM and CDR2 ANQGSEA. The CDR3 is made up of 12 amino acids. V lost 7 bases and J lost 4; bases outside the gene matches: 4.

This chain connects TRBV2 to TRBJ1-6, with 7 bases lining up with TRBD1. The CDR3 is 14 residues long. CDR1 SNHLY and CDR2 FYNNEI come from the germline V gene. V trimming: 6 bases; J trimming: 7 bases; junction bases outside the gene matches: 6. CDR3 loop: CASRATGVNSPLHF. The CDR3 DNA reads TGTGCCAGCAGAGCCACAGGGGTGAATTCACCCCTCCACTTT.

The chain links TRBV12-5 to TRBJ1-5; 7 positions match TRBD1. Trimming at V came to 5 bases and at J to 7 bases, leaving 8 bases not matched to a gene. The germline gives CDR1 LGHNT, CDR2 FRNRAP. This CDR3 has 14 residues. CDR3 in amino acids: CASGTPQGVQPQHF. The CDR3 DNA is TGTGCTAGTGGTACCCCTCAGGGGGTCCAGCCCCAGCATTTT. The full variable domain, completed using reference TRBV12-5 and TRBJ1-5, is DARVTQTPRHKVTEMGQEVTMRCQPILGHNTVFWYRQTMMQGLELLAYFRNRAPLDDSGMPKDRFSAEMPDATLATLKIQPSEPRDSAVYFCASGTPQGVQPQHFGDGTRLSIL.

The rearrangement joins TRBV6-1 to TRBJ2-7, with 9 bases fitting TRBD1. The CDR3 contains 16 residues. From germline, CDR1 is MNHNS and CDR2 SASEGT. J was trimmed by 6 bases and V by 0 bases; bases with no gene match: 9. The CDR3 bases are TGTGCCAGCAGTGAAGCGCACGGGGACAGGGTGCGCGAGCAGTACTTC. This codes for CASSEAHGDRVREQYF.

The chain carries TRBV21-1 and TRBJ1-5. TRBV21-1 is designated a pseudogene. The CDR3 length is 18 residues. The CDR3 loop reads CASPLGGNDPLSNQPQHF. For the CDR3, the DNA is TGTGCCAGCCCCCTCGGGGGGAATGATCCTTTGAGCAATCAGCCCCAGCATTTT.

This rearrangement joins TRBV19 to TRBJ1-2; D is undetermined. The CDR3 is 11 residues long. Germline CDR1 LNHDA, CDR2 SQIVND (reference sequence). For the CDR3, the DNA is TGTGCGACCGGAGGTTCAGGTGGCTACACCTTC. Its protein product is CATGGSGGYTF.

The gene calls are TRBV19 and TRBJ1-2, with 11 positions matching TRBD1. CDR3 length equals 15 residues. CDR1 and CDR2 (germline): LNHDA, SQIVND (reference sequence). Germline trimming cut 4 bases from V and 6 bases from J; bases unmatched to any gene: 7. The CDR3 spells CASSTTGQGAHGYTF. The CDR3 nucleotides are TGTGCCAGTAGTACCACCGGACAGGGGGCGCATGGCTACACCTTC.

The CDR3 spells CASSSPGTGGTGELFF. The CDR3, as DNA: TGTGCCAGCAGCTCCCCCGGGACAGGGGGCACCGGGGAGCTGTTTTTT. The rearrangement links TRBV5-6 to TRBJ2-2; TRBD1 aligns across 11 bases. The junction had 5 bases not matched to a gene; V was cut back by 3 bases and J by 4 bases. The CDR3 is 16 residues long. Germline CDR1 SGHDT, CDR2 YYEEEE.

The CDR3 coding sequence is TGTGCCAGCAGCCATCTTCAGGGGCGGATCTATGGCTACACCTTC. Amino acids: CASSHLQGRIYGYTF. The V and J genes are TRBV3-1 (or the pseudogene TRBV3-2) and TRBJ1-2, with D possibly being TRBD1 (6 bases). Trimming pared 3 bases from V and 4 bases from J, leaving 15 bases between. CDR1 is LGHDT and CDR2 is YNNKEL in the germline V gene (reference sequence). The CDR3 extends over 15 amino acids.

The genes are TRBV6-5 and TRBJ1-2; no clear D gene. The CDR3 runs to 13 residues. The germline gives CDR1 MNHEY, CDR2 SVGAGI. V lost 2 bases, J lost 7 bases, and 11 bases lay in between. The CDR3 nucleotides read TGTGCCAGCAGTTACAGGGAGTCTTCTGGCTACACCTTC. Translated, it gives CASSYRESSGYTF.

The genes are TRBV5-3 and TRBJ1-5; 9 bases agree with TRBD1. TRBV5-3 is an ORF for which the function is uncertain. The CDR3 is made up of 15 amino acids. V trimming: 3 bases; J trimming: 0 bases; junction bases outside the gene matches: 1. The CDR3 DNA sequence: TGTGCCAGAAGCTGGGACAGGGATAGCAATCAGCCCCAGCATTTT. This translates into CARSWDRDSNQPQHF.

The chain links TRBV2 to TRBJ2-3; D remains ambiguous. The length of the CDR3 is 13 residues. The ends were cut back, 6 bases at V and 0 bases at J, with 7 bases in the middle. CDR1 and CDR2 from the germline V gene are SNHLY and FYNNEI. In nucleotides, the CDR3 is TGTGCCAGCAGCCTCAGGAGCACAGATACGCAGTATTTT. It yields the protein CASSLRSTDTQYF.

The chain carries TRBV29-1 and TRBJ1-2; D is unclear. Trimming took off 7 bases at V and 3 bases at J, with 15 bases between the two ends. Per the germline V gene, CDR1 is SQVTM and CDR2 is ANQGSEA. The CDR3 is 13 amino acids. The CDR3 DNA reads TGCAGCGCCCTTGCCCCAGGCGACTATGGCTACACCTTC. Protein sequence: CSALAPGDYGYTF.

The V gene is TRBV7-2, the J gene TRBJ2-7, with TRBD1 identical over 10 bases. This CDR3 region has 15 residues. V lost 5 bases to trimming and J lost 2 bases; unmatched junction nucleotides: 6. Germline CDR1 reads SGHTA; CDR2 reads FQGNSA. CDR3 residues: CASSLDRGNTYEQYF. In DNA form, the CDR3 reads TGTGCCAGCAGCCTGGACAGGGGGAACACCTACGAGCAGTACTTC.

This rearrangement joins TRBV7-6 to TRBJ2-7, with 10 positions matching TRBD1. This CDR3 has 15 amino acids. With 5 bases clipped from V and 7 bases from J, the junction kept 11 bases outside the gene matches. CDR1 and CDR2 from the germline V gene are SGHVS and FNYEAQ. The CDR3 sequence is CASSGAGTGAKEQYF. Here the CDR3 DNA reads TGTGCCAGCAGCGGTGCCGGGACAGGGGCGAAAGAGCAGTACTTC.

J is TRBJ1-1 and V is TRBV7-9, with unresolved D. Germline-derived CDR1 and CDR2 are SEHNR and FQNEAQ (reference sequence). The ends were cut back, 6 bases at V and 1 base at J, with 12 bases in the middle. The CDR3 is 14 residues long. CDR3 in amino acids: CASSLPVANTEAFF. The CDR3 region has the DNA TGTGCCAGCAGTTTGCCGGTCGCGAACACTGAAGCTTTCTTT.